The sequence of this T cell receptor (beta chain) was determined in a study of CD8 T cells in ankylosing spondylitis. Study outcomes and limitations: A subset of motif variants has previously been described in the synovial fluid and blood of reactive arthritis. According to the report, clones linked to the disease were significantly enriched in matched synovial fluid samples taken from ankylosing spondylitis patients. Disease-linked clones proved CD8+ and comparatively uncommon in peripheral blood. Ankylosing spondylitis blood appeared to carry a characteristic TCR beta motif of seven to nine highly homologous variants.

Researchers built TCR beta libraries using quantitative 5'-RACE with molecular barcodes. TCRdb independently ran MiXCR on the 5' RACE reads; one entry per CDR3 protein. This sample has about 540,000 distinct CDR3 sequences; roughly 13% occur once, and the top ten carry nearly 7%. As to this clonotype: No antigen is known for it.

Trimming removed 9 bases from V and 4 bases from J; junction bases left unmatched: 12. The CDR3 sequence is 15 residues long. From germline, CDR1 is MDHEN and CDR2 SYDVKM. The source material was blood, either unsorted or a sorted T cell fraction (not recorded which). V gene TRBV28 combines with J gene TRBJ1-5, with 7 bases aligning to TRBD1. This TCR derives from a male donor with ankylosing spondylitis. The CDR3 reads CASSKTGNGNQPQHF. The CDR3 nucleotides read TGTGCCAGTAGTAAGACAGGGAACGGTAATCAGCCCCAGCATTTT.